The TCR beta chain described here comes from a study of CD8 T cells in ankylosing spondylitis. Whole-study results and caveats: Blood from ankylosing spondylitis patients appeared to carry a characteristic roughly eight-variant TCR beta motif.

TCRdb passed the 5' RACE reads through MiXCR, listing each CDR3 protein once. The table shows approximately 300,000 distinct CDR3 sequences, with 6.5% to 10% occurring only once. A remark on this clonotype: The antigen is undetermined.

The sample comprised blood, either unsorted or a sorted T cell fraction (not recorded which). The TCR comes from a male donor with ankylosing spondylitis.

Here the CDR3 reads CASSGTSGRWGQYF. DNA of the CDR3: TGTGCCAGCAGTGGGACTAGCGGGAGATGGGGGCAGTATTTT. J is TRBJ2-3 and V is TRBV27, with 14 bases aligning to TRBD2. Trimming removed 5 bases from V and 11 bases from J; junction bases left unmatched: 6. CDR3 length: 14 residues. Germline V gives CDR1 MNHEY, CDR2 SMNVEV (reference sequence).